Listed here are 23 T cell receptor beta chains from one sample, sequenced in a study of blood T cell repertoires in COVID-19. TCRdb's copy holds only in-frame clones and misses some; the assay was immunoSEQ multiplex PCR. The sample yields approximately 300,000 clones, around nine tenths seen once. The sample taken for sequencing was PBMCs or T cells enriched from blood (not recorded which). The receptors here all came from a woman in her twenties or thirties who had recovered from COVID-19.

V gene TRBV6-2 or TRBV6-3 combines with J gene TRBJ1-2; D is unresolved. The germline V gene has CDR1 MNHEY and CDR2 SVGEGT. This CDR3 has 14 residues. V was pared by 6 bases and J by 5 bases, with 16 bases between. CDR3 sequence: CASSSGDPGYGYTF. CDR3 nucleotide sequence: TGTGCCAGCAGCTCTGGAGATCCGGGGTATGGCTACACCTTC.

The chain links TRBV5-4 to TRBJ2-7; 8 nucleotides align to TRBD2. This CDR3 has 12 amino acids. Germline values: CDR1 SGHNT, CDR2 YYREEE (reference sequence). V lost 7 bases, J lost 2 bases, and 2 bases stayed unmatched. CDR3 coding DNA: TGTGCCAGCTCCGGGGGGGCCTACGAGCAGTACTTC. This sequence encodes CASSGGAYEQYF.

This clone has just one count. The chain uses TRBV28 and TRBJ1-6; the match to TRBD1 covers 9 bases. The V and J ends lost 1 base and 15 bases, in that order; junction bases with no gene match: 19. Germline values: CDR1 MDHEN, CDR2 SYDVKM. The length of the CDR3 is 18 residues. CDR3 protein: CASSLSGEGTGSFQVLHF. CDR3 sequence (DNA): TGTGCCAGCAGTTTATCAGGGGAGGGGACAGGGTCCTTTCAGGTCCTCCACTTT.

J is TRBJ2-7 and V is TRBV6-5, with 8 positions matching TRBD1. Germline values: CDR1 MNHEY, CDR2 SVGAGI. The CDR3 loop spans 16 amino acids. V lost 1 base, J lost 1 base, and 6 bases stayed unmatched. The CDR3 DNA is TGTGCCAGCAGTTACTTAAAGACAGGGGCATCCTACGAGCAGTACTTC. Its translation: CASSYLKTGASYEQYF.

V is TRBV30 and J is TRBJ2-2; perhaps TRBD1 as D (5 bases). Trimming cost V 2 bases and J 0 bases, with 7 bases left between them. This CDR3 region has 14 residues. Germline V gene lookup returns CDR1 GTSNPN and CDR2 SVGIG (reference sequence). CDR3 protein: CAWSRGSNTGELFF. In DNA form, the CDR3 reads TGTGCCTGGAGTAGGGGATCGAACACCGGGGAGCTGTTTTTT.

The chain is built from TRBV29-1 and TRBJ2-5, with 10 bases identical to TRBD2. In germline, CDR1 is SQVTM, CDR2 ANQGSEA. The V and J ends lost 5 bases and 4 bases, in that order; junction bases with no gene match: 1. The CDR3 contains 12 residues. DNA of the CDR3: TGCAGCGTTTTAGCGGGAGGAGAGACCCAGTACTTC. As protein: CSVLAGGETQYF.

The chain couples TRBV28 to TRBJ1-1; the D is unclear. The CDR3 is 15 residues long. The V end was cut by 8 bases, the J end by 2 bases, with 18 bases between. Germline V CDR1 and CDR2: MDHEN, SYDVKM. CDR3 region: CASWAGWSANTEAFF. The CDR3 coding sequence is TGTGCCAGCTGGGCCGGTTGGTCCGCCAACACTGAAGCTTTCTTT.

This clone has only a few counts. This chain links TRBV5-1 with TRBJ1-1; no reliable D call. CDR1 is SGHRS and CDR2 is YFSETQ in the germline V gene. This CDR3 is 14 amino acids long. V was trimmed by 0 bases and J by 2 bases, leaving 8 bases between them. The CDR3 is CASSLGTTNTEAFF. DNA for the CDR3: TGCGCCAGCAGCTTGGGGACTACAAACACTGAAGCTTTCTTT.

V is TRBV5-4 and J is TRBJ2-3, with 9 bases that match TRBD1. There are 15 residues in the CDR3. The ends lost 7 bases at V and 2 bases at J; junction bases unmatched: 8. From germline, CDR1 is SGHNT and CDR2 YYREEE (reference sequence). The CDR3 DNA reads TGTGCCAGCCGAAGGACAGGGGAGTCCACAGATACGCAGTATTTT. This sequence encodes CASRRTGESTDTQYF.

The chain carries TRBV7-3 and TRBJ2-5; no clear D gene. Germline V gives CDR1 SGHTA, CDR2 FQGTGA. This CDR3 has 13 amino acids. Trimming shortened V by 2 bases and J by 3 bases, and 7 bases separated the two germline ends. The CDR3 is CASSLFPKETQYF. The CDR3, as DNA: TGTGCCAGCAGCTTATTCCCCAAAGAGACCCAGTACTTC.

This sequence joins TRBV10-3 and TRBJ2-7, with 7 bases aligning to TRBD2. V dropped 6 bases and J dropped 2; count of bases not matched to a gene: 10. CDR1 is ENHRY, CDR2 SYGVKD, per germline. This CDR3 comprises 15 residues. In DNA form, the CDR3 reads TGTGCCATCAGCGGCCCGGGGACTATAACCTACGAGCAGTACTTC. This gives the protein CAISGPGTITYEQYF.

The chain recombines TRBV9 with TRBJ1-2; possible D gene TRBD1, 5 bases. The germline V gene encodes CDR1 SGDLS and CDR2 YYNGEE. V was clipped by 0 bases and J by 7 bases, with 13 bases between them. This CDR3 comprises 14 residues. Here the CDR3 reads CASSVDPGILGYTF. For the CDR3, the DNA is TGTGCCAGCAGCGTAGATCCAGGGATCCTTGGCTACACCTTC.

This clone has just a few counts. The chain employs TRBV11-2 and TRBJ2-7, with 10 bases matching TRBD2. The ends lost 6 bases at V and 5 bases at J; junction bases unmatched: 4. This CDR3 is 13 amino acids long. CDR1 is SGHAT and CDR2 is FQNNGV in the germline V gene. This CDR3 is CASRKAGGDEQYF. In DNA form, the CDR3 reads TGTGCCAGCAGGAAAGCGGGAGGGGACGAGCAGTACTTC.

This chain uses TRBV6-2 or TRBV6-3 with TRBJ1-1; 11 nucleotides agree with TRBD1. J lost 1 base, V lost 6 bases, and 13 bases had no gene match. Germline assignment: CDR1 MNHEY and CDR2 SVGEGT. This CDR3 region has 18 residues. For the CDR3, the DNA is TGTGCCAGCAGCCCCATGGACAGGGGGCTCGGCGGGAACACTGAAGCTTTCTTT. As protein: CASSPMDRGLGGNTEAFF.

V and J are TRBV27 and TRBJ2-1, with TRBD1 identical over 7 bases. The germline CDR1 and CDR2 sequences are MNHEY and SMNVEV (reference sequence). This CDR3 spans 14 amino acids. Unmatched junction bases numbered 12, after V lost 6 bases and J lost 10 bases. CDR3 sequence reads: CASSVLDRVKEQFF. The CDR3 DNA is TGTGCCAGCAGCGTCCTTGACAGGGTCAAGGAGCAGTTCTTC.

V usage is TRBV6-5 and J usage is TRBJ2-2, with D possibly TRBD2 on 6 matching bases. The germline CDR1 and CDR2 sequences are MNHEY and SVGAGI. V gave up 7 bases and J gave up 0 bases, with 6 bases separating them. The CDR3 covers 13 residues. CDR3 amino acids: CASIAANTGELFF. CDR3 DNA sequence: TGTGCCAGCATAGCGGCGAACACCGGGGAGCTGTTTTTT.

V is TRBV27 and J is TRBJ1-1; 8 nucleotides align to TRBD1. The CDR3 has 13 amino acids. J gave up 6 bases and V 6 bases, and 6 bases lay outside the gene matches. Germline CDR1 is MNHEY and CDR2 is SMNVEV (reference sequence). CDR3 nucleotide sequence: TGTGCCAGCAGGCGGACAGGGACCGCTGAAGCTTTCTTT. It specifies CASRRTGTAEAFF.

This clone was seen once. J is TRBJ2-1 and V is TRBV29-1; TRBD2 matches at 11 bases. Losses at the gene ends were 2 bases for V and 6 bases for J; bases not matched to a gene: 9. Germline-derived CDR1 and CDR2 are SQVTM and ANQGSEA. The CDR3 spans 16 residues. The CDR3 DNA sequence: TGCAGCGTTGAAACCCTACTAGCGGGAGAACCCAATGAGCAGTTCTTC. Encoded protein: CSVETLLAGEPNEQFF.

The chain combines TRBV4-1 with TRBJ2-7; the D gene is possibly TRBD1 (5 bases). The CDR3 runs to 12 residues. Germline V lookup: CDR1 MGHRA, CDR2 YSYEKL. V gave up 3 bases and J gave up 6 bases, with 9 bases separating them. Here the CDR3 reads CASSHPGLEQYF. The CDR3 nucleotides are TGCGCCAGCAGCCATCCAGGGCTCGAGCAGTACTTC.

V is TRBV7-2 and J is TRBJ2-1, with a tentative D call TRBD2 (5 bases). The CDR3 contains 18 residues. Germline CDR1 reads SGHTA; CDR2 reads FQGNSA. Trimming took 5 bases from V and 3 from J, leaving 23 bases between them. CDR3 sequence (DNA): TGTGCCAGCAGCCAGGATCGAGTTCGCGGGCGTCTCTACAATGAGCAGTTCTTC. This translates into CASSQDRVRGRLYNEQFF.

The J gene is TRBJ2-3, the V gene TRBV11-2; D remains unclear. Trimming removed 1 base from V and 6 bases from J, with 5 bases in between. Germline V lookup: CDR1 SGHAT, CDR2 FQNNGV. The CDR3 extends over 12 amino acids. CDR3 in amino acids: CASSLVLDTQYF. The CDR3 region has the DNA TGTGCCAGCAGCTTAGTACTTGATACGCAGTATTTT.

V usage is TRBV4-3 and J usage is TRBJ1-1, with no clear D. Trimming pared 0 bases from V and 3 bases from J, leaving 8 bases between. The CDR3 runs 14 residues. Per germline, CDR1 LGHNA and CDR2 YSLEER. The CDR3 protein is CASSQEEGYTEAFF. CDR3 coding DNA: TGCGCCAGCAGCCAAGAGGAGGGTTACACTGAAGCTTTCTTT.

This sequence joins TRBV7-9 and TRBJ1-2, with TRBD1 as a possible D gene (6 bases). Trimming took off 1 base at V and 8 bases at J, with 17 bases between the two ends. This CDR3 spans 15 amino acids. The V gene's germline CDR1 is SEHNR and CDR2 FQNEAQ (reference sequence). The CDR3: CASSLDTRGLGGYTF. CDR3 bases: TGTGCCAGCAGCTTAGATACCAGGGGTCTCGGGGGCTACACCTTC.